Listed here are 18 T cell receptor beta chains from one sample, sequenced in a study of shared clonotypes between healthy human individuals. Naive CD8 cells were CD45RO-negative, positively selected for CCR7, excluding terminally differentiated effector memory CD45RA+ cells. Data came from immunoSEQ multiplex PCR; TCRdb stores just in-frame clones and leaves some out. There are more than 550,000 clones in the sample; 92% occur only once, and approximately 24% lies in the top ten. The sequencing input was naive CD8+ T cells sorted from blood. These TCRs come from a man aged 25-45 years in good health.

The chain couples TRBV27 to TRBJ2-3, with no clear D. Germline CDR1 and CDR2: MNHEY and SMNVEV (reference sequence). CDR3 length: 17 amino acids. Trimming took 5 bases from V and 2 from J, leaving 20 bases between them. CDR3 in DNA: TGTGCCAGCAGTCCCAATAAAAACATGGGCCTCACAGATACGCAGTATTTT. This translates into CASSPNKNMGLTDTQYF.

This sequence joins TRBV21-1 and TRBJ2-2; the DNA was not compared with TRBD2, the D call given in the table. TRBV21-1 corresponds to a pseudogene. The CDR3 is made up of 15 amino acids. CDR3 sequence: CASERTGGHTGELFF. As DNA, the CDR3 is TGTGCCAGTGAAAGGACGGGAGGTCACACCGGGGAGCTGTTTTTT.

The chain joins TRBV11-2 to TRBJ2-7; tentatively, D is TRBD1 or TRBD2 (5 bases each). Trimming shortened V by 0 bases and J by 3 bases, and 9 bases separated the two germline ends. CDR1 SGHAT and CDR2 FQNNGV come from the germline V gene. The CDR3 has 14 amino acids. The CDR3 bases are TGTGCCAGCAGCTTAGAGGGGGACGGCTACGAGCAGTACTTC. It is translated as CASSLEGDGYEQYF.

The V gene is TRBV18, the J gene TRBJ1-4, with 8 bases aligning to TRBD1. Trimming took 3 bases from V and 0 from J; bases not matched to a gene: 6. CDR1 and CDR2 (germline): KGHSH, LQKENI. The CDR3 is 17 residues long. The DNA of the CDR3 is TGTGCCAGCTCACCTCGACAGGGGCTTGCAACTAATGAAAAACTGTTTTTT. Translating gives CASSPRQGLATNEKLFF.

The chain carries TRBV7-2 and TRBJ2-7; D not certain. V was clipped by 1 base and J by 4 bases, with 11 bases between them. The CDR3 runs 14 residues. Per germline, CDR1 SGHTA and CDR2 FQGNSA. CDR3 coding DNA: TGTGCCAGCAGCTTAGGGATTGGTAATTACGAGCAGTACTTC. Protein sequence: CASSLGIGNYEQYF.

CDR3 DNA: TGTGCCAGCAGCTTGGGCTTCAGGGGGTCCTTACACTCCTACAATGAGCAGTTCTTC. Its protein product is CASSLGFRGSLHSYNEQFF. This rearrangement joins TRBV7-9 to TRBJ2-1; TRBD1 matches 7 bases. With 3 bases clipped from V and 0 bases from J, the junction kept 14 bases outside the gene matches. In germline, CDR1 is SEHNR, CDR2 FQNEAQ (reference sequence). There are 19 residues in the CDR3.

The J gene is TRBJ2-7, the V gene TRBV2; D is ambiguous. V was shortened by 9 bases and J by 2 bases, with 11 bases between the two germline ends. Germline CDR1 and CDR2: SNHLY and FYNNEI. The CDR3 runs 12 residues. Here the CDR3 DNA reads TGTGCCAGTACAGATTACCCCTACGAGCAGTACTTC. Translating gives CASTDYPYEQYF.

This sequence joins TRBV14 and TRBJ2-7, with D possibly being TRBD2 (5 bases). Germline assignment: CDR1 SGHDN and CDR2 FVKESK. This CDR3 is built from 15 residues. The ends were cut back, 1 base at V and 3 bases at J, with 13 bases in the middle. The CDR3 is CASSQGAGTGYEQYF. In DNA, the CDR3 is TGTGCCAGCAGCCAAGGGGCGGGCACCGGCTACGAGCAGTACTTC.

The CDR3 sequence: CASSTTTGDMGTDTQYF. CDR3 DNA sequence: TGTGCCAGCAGCACGACGACAGGGGATATGGGCACAGATACGCAGTATTTT. The chain employs TRBV7-9 and TRBJ2-3, with 8 bases that match TRBD1. V lost 5 bases and J lost 1; bases outside the gene matches: 11. Germline V gene sequence: CDR1 SEHNR, CDR2 FQNEAQ (reference sequence). This CDR3 comprises 17 residues.

For the CDR3, the DNA is TGTGCCAGCAGTACCGGGACTTTTAACACCGGGGAGCTGTTTTTT. Its translation: CASSTGTFNTGELFF. V usage is TRBV27 and J usage is TRBJ2-2; a weak D match, TRBD2 (6 bases). The CDR3 contains 15 residues. Germline CDR1 is MNHEY and CDR2 is SMNVEV (reference sequence). V lost 5 bases and J lost 2, with 12 bases in between.

The chain is built from TRBV6-1 and TRBJ2-2; TRBD2 matches 13 bases. This CDR3 comprises 16 residues. Per germline, CDR1 MNHNS and CDR2 SASEGT. V lost 3 bases, J lost 6 bases, and 4 bases stayed unmatched. The CDR3 spells CASSERTSGRSGELFF. CDR3 nucleotide sequence: TGTGCCAGCAGTGAGCGGACTAGCGGGAGATCCGGGGAGCTGTTTTTT.

The chain is built from TRBV2 and TRBJ2-1, with a weak D call TRBD2 (7 bases). The CDR3 sequence is 13 residues long. V dropped 8 bases and J dropped 7 bases, with 15 bases sitting between them. CDR1 and CDR2 from the germline V gene are SNHLY and FYNNEI. The chain's CDR3 is CASGGAIGNEQFF. The DNA of the CDR3 is TGTGCCAGCGGGGGGGCCATCGGGAATGAGCAGTTCTTC.

The chain uses TRBV4-3 and TRBJ2-4, with a tentative D call TRBD2 (5 bases). The CDR3 sequence is 16 residues long. Trimming left V 0 bases short and J 2 bases short, with 11 bases between. Germline CDR1 reads LGHNA; CDR2 reads YSLEER. The CDR3 protein is CASSQDFGITKNIQYF. In DNA, the CDR3 is TGCGCCAGCAGCCAAGATTTCGGGATAACCAAAAACATTCAGTACTTC.

Comment on this clone: Other DNA sequences in this sample translate to the same CDR3. This rearrangement joins TRBV7-9 to TRBJ2-7; no definite D call. Germline V gives CDR1 SEHNR, CDR2 FQNEAQ (reference sequence). The CDR3 covers 12 residues. V was trimmed by 4 bases and J by 2 bases, leaving 6 bases between them. CDR3 sequence (DNA): TGTGCCAGCAGCTCTTCCGCCTACGAGCAGTACTTC. It yields the protein CASSSSAYEQYF.

The rearrangement links TRBV28 to TRBJ2-1, with D hard to call. The V gene's germline CDR1 is MDHEN and CDR2 SYDVKM. The CDR3 length is 15 residues. Deletions cut 3 bases from V and 4 bases from J, with 13 bases between. The CDR3 region has the DNA TGTGCCAGCAGTTTCGGGCTAAATAAATACAATGAGCAGTTCTTC. Amino acid sequence: CASSFGLNKYNEQFF. The variable domain in full, completed from reference TRBV28 and TRBJ2-1, reads DVKVTQSSRYLVKRTGEKVFLECVQDMDHENMFWYRQDPGLGLRLIYFSYDVKMKEKGDIPEGYSVSREKKERFSLILESASTNQTSMYLCASSFGLNKYNEQFFGPGTRLTVL.

This chain connects TRBV6-1 to TRBJ2-7; D possibly matches TRBD1 or TRBD2 (5 bases each). This CDR3 has 12 residues. V was pared by 4 bases and J by 6 bases, with 10 bases between. Germline V gene data show CDR1 as MNHNS and CDR2 as SASEGT. DNA of the CDR3: TGTGCCAGCAGTGCCGCCGGGGCCGAGCAGTACTTC. Translated, it gives CASSAAGAEQYF.

The rearrangement links TRBV7-2 to TRBJ2-7; TRBD2 agrees at 12 bases. V shed 6 bases and J 3 bases; nucleotides not matched to a gene: 6. The CDR3 length is 15 residues. Per the germline V gene, CDR1 is SGHTA and CDR2 is FQGNSA. CDR3 region: CASSYGLAGIYEQYF. Written as DNA, the CDR3 is TGTGCCAGCAGTTACGGACTAGCGGGAATCTACGAGCAGTACTTC.

The chain recombines TRBV5-1 with TRBJ2-1; D possibly corresponds to TRBD1 (6 bases). The CDR3 is made up of 13 amino acids. CDR1 is SGHRS and CDR2 is YFSETQ in the germline V gene. V was cut by 4 bases and J by 5 bases, with 10 bases left in between. The CDR3 spells CASSLGDNNEQFF. CDR3 nucleotides: TGCGCCAGCAGCCTCGGGGACAACAATGAGCAGTTCTTC.